This is a list of T cell receptor beta chains from one sample in a study of response to subunit inactivated influenza vaccine. From the RT-PCR reads, TCRdb called clonotypes with MiXCR, one entry per CDR3 protein. There are 500,000 to 750,000 distinct CDR3 sequences in the sample; approximately 14% occur only once, and more than 9.5% lies in the top ten. Specimen: PBMCs from blood, collected approximately 13 days after vaccination. Receptors were obtained from a man between 45 and 60 years old who received an inactivated influenza vaccine. CDR3s include the opening cysteine and the closing phenylalanine or tryptophan. A D gene is named only where the DNA matches it firmly. The size entry is marked missing in some rows and otherwise reads once, few, many or a size class.

clone_size,j_call,d_call,v_call,cdr3_aa,cdr3_nt
many,TRBJ1-1,TRBD1,TRBV6-2/TRBV6-3,CASSYETGGADTEAFF,TGTGCCAGCAGCTACGAGACAGGGGGGGCGGACACTGAAGCTTTCTTT
few,TRBJ2-1,-,TRBV11-1,CASSSLARAFISYNEQFF,TGTGCCAGCAGCTCCCTCGCTAGAGCCTTCATTTCCTACAATGAGCAGTTCTTC
-,TRBJ2-7,-,TRBV7-9,CASSHRTDSYEQYF,TGTGCCAGCAGCCACCGGACAGATTCCTACGAGCAGTACTTC
few,TRBJ2-7,TRBD1,TRBV12-3/TRBV12-4,CASSLGTGITYEQYF,TGTGCCAGCAGTTTAGGGACAGGAATCACCTACGAGCAGTACTTC
few,TRBJ2-7,-,TRBV2,CASSEALGRGSRTPYEQYF,TGTGCCAGCAGTGAAGCTTTGGGGCGAGGCTCCCGCACCCCCTACGAGCAGTACTTC
few,TRBJ1-5,-,TRBV11-2,CASSTSRGGNQPQHF,TGTGCCAGCAGCACAAGCAGGGGTGGAAATCAGCCCCAGCATTTT
many,TRBJ2-1,-,TRBV5-5,CASSRGSGRNYNEQFF,TGTGCCAGCAGCCGAGGATCGGGACGGAATTACAATGAGCAGTTCTTC
-,TRBJ1-1,TRBD1,TRBV4-1,CASSHQGGRSEAFF,TGCGCCAGCAGCCACCAGGGGGGAAGGTCTGAAGCTTTCTTT
-,TRBJ2-3,-,TRBV29-1,CSVELVTDTQYF,TGCAGCGTTGAATTGGTGACAGATACGCAGTATTTT
many,TRBJ2-1,-,TRBV12-3/TRBV12-4,CASSFTGSSYNEQFF,TGTGCCAGCAGTTTTACGGGGAGCTCCTACAATGAGCAGTTCTTC
-,TRBJ2-7,-,TRBV11-2,CASSPYTGGSLGEQYF,TGTGCCAGCAGCCCATACACGGGGGGCTCCCTTGGGGAGCAGTACTTC